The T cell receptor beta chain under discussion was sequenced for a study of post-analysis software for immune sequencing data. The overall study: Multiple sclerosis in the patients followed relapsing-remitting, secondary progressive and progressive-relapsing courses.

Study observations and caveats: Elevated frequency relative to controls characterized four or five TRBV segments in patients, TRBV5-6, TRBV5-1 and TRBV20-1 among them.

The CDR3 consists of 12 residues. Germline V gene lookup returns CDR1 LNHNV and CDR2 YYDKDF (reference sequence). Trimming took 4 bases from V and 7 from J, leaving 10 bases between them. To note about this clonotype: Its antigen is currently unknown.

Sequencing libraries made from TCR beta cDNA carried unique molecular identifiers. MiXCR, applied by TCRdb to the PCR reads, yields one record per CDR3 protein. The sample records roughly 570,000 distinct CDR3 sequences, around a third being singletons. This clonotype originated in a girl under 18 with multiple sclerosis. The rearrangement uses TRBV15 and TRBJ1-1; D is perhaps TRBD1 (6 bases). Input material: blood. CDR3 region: CATSNQGSEAFF. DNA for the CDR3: TGTGCCACCAGCAATCAGGGGAGTGAAGCTTTCTTT.